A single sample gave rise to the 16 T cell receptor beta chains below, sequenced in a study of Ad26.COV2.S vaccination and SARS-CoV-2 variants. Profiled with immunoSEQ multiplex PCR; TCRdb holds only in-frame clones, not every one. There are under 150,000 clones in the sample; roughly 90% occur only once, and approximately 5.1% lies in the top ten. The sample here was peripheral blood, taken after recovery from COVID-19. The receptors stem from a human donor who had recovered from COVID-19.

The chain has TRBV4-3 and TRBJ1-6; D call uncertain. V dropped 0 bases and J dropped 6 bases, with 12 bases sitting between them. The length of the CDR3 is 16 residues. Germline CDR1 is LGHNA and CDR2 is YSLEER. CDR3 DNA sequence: TGCGCCAGCAGCCAAGAATTTAGAACGGTTAATTCACCCCTCCACTTT. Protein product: CASSQEFRTVNSPLHF.

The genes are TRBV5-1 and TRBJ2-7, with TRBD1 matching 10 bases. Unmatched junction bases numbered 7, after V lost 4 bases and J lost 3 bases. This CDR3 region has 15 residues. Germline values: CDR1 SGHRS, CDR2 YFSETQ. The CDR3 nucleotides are TGCGCCAGCAGCCTTGGGACAGGGGCTAGCTACGAGCAGTACTTC. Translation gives CASSLGTGASYEQYF.

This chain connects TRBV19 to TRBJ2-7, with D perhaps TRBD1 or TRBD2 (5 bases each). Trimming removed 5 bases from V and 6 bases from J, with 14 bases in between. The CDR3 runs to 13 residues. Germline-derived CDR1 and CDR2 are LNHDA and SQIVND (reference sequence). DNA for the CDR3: TGTGCCAGTAGTCTGATGGGGACCCGCGAGCAGTACTTC. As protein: CASSLMGTREQYF.

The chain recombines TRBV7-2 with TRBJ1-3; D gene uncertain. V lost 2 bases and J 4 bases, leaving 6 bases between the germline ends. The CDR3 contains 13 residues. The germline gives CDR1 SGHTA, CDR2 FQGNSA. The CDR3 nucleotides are TGTGCCAGCAGCTTAAAGGGAGGAAACACCATATATTTT. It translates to CASSLKGGNTIYF.

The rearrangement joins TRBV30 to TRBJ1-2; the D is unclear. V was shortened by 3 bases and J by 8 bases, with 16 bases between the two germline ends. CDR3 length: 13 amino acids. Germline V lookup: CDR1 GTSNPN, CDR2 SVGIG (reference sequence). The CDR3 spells CAWSNSGLWGYTF. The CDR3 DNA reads TGTGCCTGGAGCAACTCGGGTCTTTGGGGCTACACCTTC.

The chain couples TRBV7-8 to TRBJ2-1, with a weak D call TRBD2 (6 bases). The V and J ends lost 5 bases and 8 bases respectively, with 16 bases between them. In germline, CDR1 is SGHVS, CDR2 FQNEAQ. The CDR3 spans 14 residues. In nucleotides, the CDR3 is TGTGCCAGCAGCCCAATCGCGGGGCTTGATGAGCAGTTCTTC. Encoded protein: CASSPIAGLDEQFF.

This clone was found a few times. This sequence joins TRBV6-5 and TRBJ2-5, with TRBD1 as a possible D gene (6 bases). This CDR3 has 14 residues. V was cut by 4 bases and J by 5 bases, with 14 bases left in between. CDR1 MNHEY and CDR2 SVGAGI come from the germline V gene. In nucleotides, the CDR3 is TGTGCCAGCAGTTCCTCCGGGACAATGGAGACCCAGTACTTC. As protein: CASSSSGTMETQYF.

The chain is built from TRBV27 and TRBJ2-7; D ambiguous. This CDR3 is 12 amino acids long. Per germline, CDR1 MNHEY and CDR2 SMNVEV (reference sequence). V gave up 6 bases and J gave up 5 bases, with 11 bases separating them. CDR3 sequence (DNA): TGTGCCAGCAGAGGTGGGCAGAACGAGCAGTACTTC. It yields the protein CASRGGQNEQYF.

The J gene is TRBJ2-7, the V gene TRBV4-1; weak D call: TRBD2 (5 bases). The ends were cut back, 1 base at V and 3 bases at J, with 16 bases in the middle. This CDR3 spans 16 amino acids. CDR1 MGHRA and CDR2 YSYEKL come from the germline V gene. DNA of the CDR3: TGCGCCAGCAGCCAAGGAGCACTAGATTTCGGCTACGAGCAGTACTTC. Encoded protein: CASSQGALDFGYEQYF.

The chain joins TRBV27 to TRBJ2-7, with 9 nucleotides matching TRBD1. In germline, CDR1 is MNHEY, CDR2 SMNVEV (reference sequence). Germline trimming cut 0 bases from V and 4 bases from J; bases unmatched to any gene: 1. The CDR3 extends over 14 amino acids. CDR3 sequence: CASSLSTGGYEQYF. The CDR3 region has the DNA TGTGCCAGCAGTTTATCGACAGGGGGGTACGAGCAGTACTTC.

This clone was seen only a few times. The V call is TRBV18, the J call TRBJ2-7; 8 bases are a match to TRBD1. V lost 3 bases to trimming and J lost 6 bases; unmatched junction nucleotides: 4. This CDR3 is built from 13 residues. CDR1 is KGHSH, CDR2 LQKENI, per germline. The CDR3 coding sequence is TGTGCCAGCTCACCCGGACAGGGTACCGAGCAGTACTTC. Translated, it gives CASSPGQGTEQYF. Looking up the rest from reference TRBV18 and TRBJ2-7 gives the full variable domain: NAGVMQNPRHLVRRRGQEARLRCSPMKGHSHVYWYRQLPEEGLKFMVYLQKENIIDESGMPKERFSAEFPKEGPSILRIQQVVRGDSAAYFCASSPGQGTEQYFGPGTRLTVT.

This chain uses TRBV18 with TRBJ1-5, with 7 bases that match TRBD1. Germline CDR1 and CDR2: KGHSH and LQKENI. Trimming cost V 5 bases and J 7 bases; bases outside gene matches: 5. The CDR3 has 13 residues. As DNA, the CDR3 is TGTGCCAGCTCAGACAGGGACCTCCAGCCCCAGCATTTT. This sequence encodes CASSDRDLQPQHF. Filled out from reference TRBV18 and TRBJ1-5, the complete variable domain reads NAGVMQNPRHLVRRRGQEARLRCSPMKGHSHVYWYRQLPEEGLKFMVYLQKENIIDESGMPKERFSAEFPKEGPSILRIQQVVRGDSAAYFCASSDRDLQPQHFGDGTRLSIL.

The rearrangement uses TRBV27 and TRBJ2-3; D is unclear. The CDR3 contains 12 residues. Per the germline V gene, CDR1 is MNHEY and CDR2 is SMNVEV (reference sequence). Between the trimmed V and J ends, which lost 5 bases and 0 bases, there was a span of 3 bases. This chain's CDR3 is CASSLSTDTQYF. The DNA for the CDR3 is TGTGCCAGCAGTCTCAGCACAGATACGCAGTATTTT.

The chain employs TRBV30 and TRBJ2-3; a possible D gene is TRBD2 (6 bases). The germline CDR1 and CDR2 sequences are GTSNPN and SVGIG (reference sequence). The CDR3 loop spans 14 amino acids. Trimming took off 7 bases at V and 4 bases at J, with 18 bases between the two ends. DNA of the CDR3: TGTGCCTTCCTTCGACTAGAAAGCCCAGATACGCAGTATTTT. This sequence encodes CAFLRLESPDTQYF.

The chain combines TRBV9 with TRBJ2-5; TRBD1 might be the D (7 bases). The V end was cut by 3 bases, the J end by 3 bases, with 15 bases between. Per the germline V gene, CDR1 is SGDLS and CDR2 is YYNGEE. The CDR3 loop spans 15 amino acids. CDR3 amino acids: CASSARGQREETQYF. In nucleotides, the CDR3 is TGTGCCAGCAGCGCGCGGGGACAGCGGGAAGAGACCCAGTACTTC.

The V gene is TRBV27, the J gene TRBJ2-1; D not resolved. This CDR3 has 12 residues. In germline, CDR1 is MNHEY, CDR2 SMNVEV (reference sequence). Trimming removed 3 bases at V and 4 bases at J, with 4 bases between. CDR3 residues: CASSFRYNEQFF. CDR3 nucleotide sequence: TGTGCCAGCAGTTTCAGGTACAATGAGCAGTTCTTC.